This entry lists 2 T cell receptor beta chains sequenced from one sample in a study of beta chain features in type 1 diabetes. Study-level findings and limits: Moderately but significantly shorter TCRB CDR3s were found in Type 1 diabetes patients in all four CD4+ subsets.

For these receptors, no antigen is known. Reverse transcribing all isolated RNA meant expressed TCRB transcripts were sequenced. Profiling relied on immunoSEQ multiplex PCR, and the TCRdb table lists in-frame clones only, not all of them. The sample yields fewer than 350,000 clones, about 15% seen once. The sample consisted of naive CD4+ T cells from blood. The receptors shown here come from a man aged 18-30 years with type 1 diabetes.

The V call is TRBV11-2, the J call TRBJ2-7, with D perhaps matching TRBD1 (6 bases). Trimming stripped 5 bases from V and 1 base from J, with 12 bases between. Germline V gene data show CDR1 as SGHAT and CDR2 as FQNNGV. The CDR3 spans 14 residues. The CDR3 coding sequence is TGTGCCAGCAGCATAGGGACAACTTCCTACGAGCAGTACTTC. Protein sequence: CASSIGTTSYEQYF.

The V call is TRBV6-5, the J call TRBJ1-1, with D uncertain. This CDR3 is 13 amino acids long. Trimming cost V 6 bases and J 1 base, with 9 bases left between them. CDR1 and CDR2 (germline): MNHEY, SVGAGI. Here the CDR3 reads CASSPYRNTEAFF. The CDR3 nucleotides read TGTGCCAGCAGCCCCTACAGGAACACTGAAGCTTTCTTT.